Listed below are T cell receptor beta chains from one sample, sequenced in a study of T-cell reconstitution after alpha-beta-depleted transplantation in children. MiXCR, run by TCRdb on the PCR reads, gives a single entry per CDR3 protein. The repertoire holds about 200,000 distinct CDR3 sequences, with 6.3% as singletons. This material consisted of PBMCs, taken before TCRalphabeta/CD19-depleted stem cell transplant. Source of these receptors: a girl under two years old with combined immunodeficiency, due to receive a stem cell transplant. Both conserved end residues are part of each CDR3. D genes are given only for firm matches. Rows give clone size only sometimes, using once, few, many, or a class for an expanded clone.

>TRBV6-5|TRBJ2-1|-|many
CASSYSEWSYNEQFF
TGTGCCAGCAGTTACTCGGAGTGGAGTTACAATGAGCAGTTCTTC
>TRBV7-2|TRBJ2-7|-|-
CASSLRSGSTSYEQYF
TGTGCCAGCAGCCTTAGGTCGGGGAGTACATCCTACGAGCAGTACTTC
>TRBV7-2|TRBJ2-3|TRBD2|many
CASSKTSGTEDTQYF
TGTGCCAGCAGCAAGACTAGCGGGACTGAAGATACGCAGTATTTT
>TRBV4-1|TRBJ2-1|-|many
CASRPLGGLNEQFF
TGCGCCAGCAGACCACTAGGGGGACTCAATGAGCAGTTCTTC
>TRBV9|TRBJ1-6|-|many
CASSVTGASSPLHF
TGTGCCAGCAGCGTTACGGGGGCAAGTTCACCCCTCCACTTT
>TRBV24-1|TRBJ2-2|-|-
CATSDYRDADGEGTPGELFF
TGTGCCACCAGTGATTATCGCGATGCCGATGGAGAAGGGACTCCGGGGGAGCTGTTTTTT
>TRBV28|TRBJ1-2|-|many
CASSLWAVYGYTF
TGTGCCAGCAGTTTATGGGCAGTCTATGGCTACACCTTC
>TRBV20-1|TRBJ2-7|TRBD2|many
CSARDRRAGGIYEQYF
TGCAGTGCTAGAGATCGTCGAGCGGGAGGGATCTACGAGCAGTACTTC
>TRBV6-6|TRBJ1-2|-|many
CASSYALAGYTF
TGTGCCAGCAGCTACGCGTTGGCTGGCTACACCTTC
>TRBV20-1|TRBJ2-4|-|many
CSARDFQESDIQYF
TGCAGTGCTAGAGATTTTCAGGAGTCAGACATTCAGTACTTC
>TRBV7-9|TRBJ2-2|-|many
CASGRGNTGELFF
TGTGCCAGCGGAAGAGGGAACACCGGGGAGCTGTTTTTT
>TRBV7-3|TRBJ2-3|TRBD2|many
CASSPLAGHTDTQYF
TGTGCCAGCAGCCCATTAGCGGGACACACAGATACGCAGTATTTT
>TRBV19|TRBJ1-1|-|many
CASSTVMNTEAFF
TGTGCCAGTAGTACGGTTATGAACACTGAAGCTTTCTTT
>TRBV2|TRBJ2-3|TRBD1|many
CASSSQGETDTQYF
TGTGCCAGCAGTTCCCAGGGGGAAACAGATACGCAGTATTTT
>TRBV12-3/TRBV12-4|TRBJ2-3|-|many
CASSLGSGDTDTQYF
TGTGCCAGCAGTTTAGGGTCAGGAGACACAGATACGCAGTATTTT
>TRBV6-2/TRBV6-3|TRBJ1-1|-|many
CASSLQGNPEAFF
TGTGCCAGCAGTTTACAGGGCAACCCTGAAGCTTTCTTT
>TRBV6-5|TRBJ1-5|TRBD1|many
CASSYSTGVNQPQHF
TGTGCCAGCAGTTACTCGACAGGGGTCAATCAGCCCCAGCATTTT
>TRBV29-1|TRBJ1-5|TRBD1|many
CSVASSRDSLNQPQHF
TGCAGCGTTGCCTCGAGCCGGGACAGCTTAAATCAGCCCCAGCATTTT
>TRBV29-1|TRBJ2-7|-|many
CSVTLGARKYEQYF
TGCAGCGTAACCCTTGGGGCCAGAAAGTACGAGCAGTACTTC
>TRBV7-2|TRBJ2-1|-|many
CASSPQSTGYNEQFF
TGTGCCAGCAGCCCCCAATCGACAGGCTACAATGAGCAGTTCTTC
>TRBV4-2|TRBJ2-7|TRBD1|many
CASSQAGGPNYEQYF
TGTGCCAGCAGCCAAGCAGGGGGACCTAATTACGAGCAGTACTTC
>TRBV28|TRBJ2-7|TRBD1|many
CASSLGQGRVYEQYF
TGTGCCAGCAGCCTCGGACAGGGGAGGGTCTACGAGCAGTACTTC
>TRBV29-1|TRBJ2-1|-|many
CSVWGLVYVVNEQFF
TGCAGCGTTTGGGGGTTAGTGTATGTCGTCAATGAGCAGTTCTTC
>TRBV30|TRBJ2-6|-|-
CAWSEPFSGANVLTF
TGTGCCTGGAGTGAACCATTTTCTGGGGCCAACGTCCTGACTTTC
>TRBV4-1|TRBJ2-5|-|few
CASSRGGLETQYF
TGCGCCAGCAGCCGAGGGGGTTTGGAGACCCAGTACTTC
>TRBV12-3/TRBV12-4|TRBJ2-3|TRBD2|many
CASSFIVLAGLDTQYF
TGTGCCAGCAGTTTTATTGTGCTAGCGGGATTGGATACGCAGTATTTT
>TRBV7-8|TRBJ2-5|-|many
CASSLKRAVGRETQYF
TGTGCCAGCAGCCTAAAGCGGGCGGTTGGTCGTGAGACCCAGTACTTC
>TRBV4-1|TRBJ1-1|TRBD1|many
CASSKAPGQPMNTEAFF
TGCGCCAGCAGTAAAGCTCCGGGACAGCCCATGAACACTGAAGCTTTCTTT
>TRBV6-1|TRBJ2-3|-|many
CASNRVGDTQYF
TGTGCCAGCAATCGGGTGGGAGATACGCAGTATTTT
>TRBV20-1|TRBJ2-1|TRBD2|many
CSARDSGRQYNEQFF
TGCAGTGCTAGAGATAGCGGGAGACAGTACAATGAGCAGTTCTTC
>TRBV12-3/TRBV12-4|TRBJ2-1|TRBD2|many
CASSFGGLAGGVGQFF
TGTGCCAGCAGTTTTGGGGGACTAGCGGGAGGTGTGGGGCAGTTCTTC
>TRBV20-1|TRBJ1-1|TRBD1|many
CSVLGLVRRDEQGDTEAFF
TGCAGTGTCTTGGGGCTAGTCCGTAGAGATGAACAGGGGGACACTGAAGCTTTCTTT
>TRBV11-2|TRBJ2-5|TRBD1|-
CASRTTGGQETQYF
TGTGCCAGCAGAACGACAGGGGGACAGGAGACCCAGTACTTC
>TRBV24-1|TRBJ2-5|-|-
CATSDPAAQGRETQYF
TGTGCCACCAGTGACCCCGCCGCCCAGGGGAGAGAGACCCAGTACTTC
>TRBV7-8|TRBJ2-3|TRBD2|many
CASSTPSGRVADTQYF
TGTGCCAGCAGCACCCCTAGCGGGAGGGTAGCAGATACGCAGTATTTT
>TRBV10-3|TRBJ2-3|-|many
CAISEPGRADTDTQYF
TGTGCCATCAGTGAGCCTGGTAGGGCTGACACAGATACGCAGTATTTT
>TRBV29-1|TRBJ2-7|-|-
CSVGELDSSYEQYF
TGCAGCGTTGGGGAACTGGACAGCTCCTACGAGCAGTACTTC
>TRBV12-3/TRBV12-4|TRBJ1-5|-|many
CASSLWERDQPQHF
TGTGCCAGCAGTTTGTGGGAGAGGGATCAGCCCCAGCATTTT
>TRBV7-9|TRBJ1-6|-|few
CASSLDDSFPSYNSPLHF
TGTGCCAGCAGCTTAGACGACTCGTTCCCCTCCTATAATTCACCCCTCCACTTT
>TRBV7-6|TRBJ2-7|-|many
CASSFEQDYEQYF
TGTGCCAGCAGCTTCGAACAGGACTACGAGCAGTACTTC